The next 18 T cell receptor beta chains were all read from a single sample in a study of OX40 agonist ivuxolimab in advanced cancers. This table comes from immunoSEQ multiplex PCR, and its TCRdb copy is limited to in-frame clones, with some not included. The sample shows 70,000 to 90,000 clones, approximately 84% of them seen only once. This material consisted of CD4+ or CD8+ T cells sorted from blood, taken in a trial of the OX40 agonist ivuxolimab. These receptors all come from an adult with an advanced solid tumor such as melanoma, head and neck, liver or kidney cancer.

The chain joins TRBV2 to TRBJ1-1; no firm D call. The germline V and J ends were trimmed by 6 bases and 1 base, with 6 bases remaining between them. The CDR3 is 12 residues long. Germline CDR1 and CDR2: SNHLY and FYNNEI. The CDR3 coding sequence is TGTGCCAGCAGAGGAACGAACACTGAAGCTTTCTTT. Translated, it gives CASRGTNTEAFF.

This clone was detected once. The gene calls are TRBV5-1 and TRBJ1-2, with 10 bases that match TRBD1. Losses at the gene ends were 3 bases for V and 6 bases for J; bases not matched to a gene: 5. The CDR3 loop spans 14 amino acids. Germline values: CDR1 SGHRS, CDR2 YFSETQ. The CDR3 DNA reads TGCGCCAGCAGCTATCAGGGGACAGGGGATGGCTACACCTTC. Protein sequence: CASSYQGTGDGYTF.

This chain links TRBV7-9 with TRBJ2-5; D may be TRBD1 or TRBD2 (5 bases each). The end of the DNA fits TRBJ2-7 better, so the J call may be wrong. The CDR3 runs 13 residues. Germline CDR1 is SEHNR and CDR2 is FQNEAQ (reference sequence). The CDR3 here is CASSLGGRYEQYF. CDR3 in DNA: TGTGCCAGCAGCTTAGGGGGACGGTACGAGCAGTACTTC.

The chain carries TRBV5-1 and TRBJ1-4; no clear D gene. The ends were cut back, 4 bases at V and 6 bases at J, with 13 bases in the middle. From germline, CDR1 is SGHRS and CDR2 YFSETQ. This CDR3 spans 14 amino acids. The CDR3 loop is CASSPDLLDEKLFF. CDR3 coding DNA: TGCGCCAGCAGCCCTGACTTGCTGGATGAAAAACTGTTTTTT.

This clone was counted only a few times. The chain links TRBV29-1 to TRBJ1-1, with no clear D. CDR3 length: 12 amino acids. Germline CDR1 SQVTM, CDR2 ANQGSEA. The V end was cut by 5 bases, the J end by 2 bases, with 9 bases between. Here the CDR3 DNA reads TGCAGCGTTAACCAACTAAACACTGAAGCTTTCTTT. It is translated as CSVNQLNTEAFF.

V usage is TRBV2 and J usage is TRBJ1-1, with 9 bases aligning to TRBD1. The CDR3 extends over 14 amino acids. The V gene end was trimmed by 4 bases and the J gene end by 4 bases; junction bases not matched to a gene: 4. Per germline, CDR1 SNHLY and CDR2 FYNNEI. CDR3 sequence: CASSADRGTTEAFF. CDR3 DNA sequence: TGTGCCAGCAGTGCCGACAGGGGGACCACTGAAGCTTTCTTT.

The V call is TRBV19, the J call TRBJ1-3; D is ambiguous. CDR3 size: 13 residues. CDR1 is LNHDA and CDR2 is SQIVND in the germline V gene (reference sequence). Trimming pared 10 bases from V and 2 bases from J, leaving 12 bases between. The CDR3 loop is CATTWGAGNTIYF. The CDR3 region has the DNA TGTGCCACTACCTGGGGAGCTGGAAACACCATATATTTT. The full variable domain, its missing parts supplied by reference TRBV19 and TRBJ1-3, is DGGITQSPKYLFRKEGQNVTLSCEQNLNHDAMYWYRQDPGQGLRLIYYSQIVNDFQKGDIAEGYSVSREKKESFPLTVTSAQKNPTAFYLCATTWGAGNTIYFGEGSWLTVV.

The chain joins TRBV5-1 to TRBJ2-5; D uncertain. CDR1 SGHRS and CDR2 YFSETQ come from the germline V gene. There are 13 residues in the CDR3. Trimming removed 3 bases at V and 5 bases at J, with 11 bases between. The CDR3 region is CASSSSEHETQYF. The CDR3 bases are TGCGCCAGCAGCTCATCGGAGCATGAGACCCAGTACTTC.

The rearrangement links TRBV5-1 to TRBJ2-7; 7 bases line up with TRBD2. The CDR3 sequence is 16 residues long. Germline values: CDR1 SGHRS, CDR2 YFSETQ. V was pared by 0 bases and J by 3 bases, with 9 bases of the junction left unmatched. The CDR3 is CASSLGFGSGGYEQYF. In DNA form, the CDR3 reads TGCGCCAGCAGCTTGGGGTTTGGGTCGGGGGGCTACGAGCAGTACTTC.

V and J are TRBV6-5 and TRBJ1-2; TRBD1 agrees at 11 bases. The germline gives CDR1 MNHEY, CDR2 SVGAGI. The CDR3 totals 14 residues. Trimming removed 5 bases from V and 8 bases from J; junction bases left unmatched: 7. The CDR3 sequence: CASSGGTGGRGYTF. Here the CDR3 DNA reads TGTGCCAGCAGTGGCGGGACAGGGGGTAGGGGCTACACCTTC.

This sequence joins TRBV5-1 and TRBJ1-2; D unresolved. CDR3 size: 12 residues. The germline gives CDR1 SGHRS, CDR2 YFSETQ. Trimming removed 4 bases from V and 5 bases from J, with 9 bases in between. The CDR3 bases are TGCGCCAGCAGCCCAGGTGCATATGGCTACACCTTC. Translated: CASSPGAYGYTF. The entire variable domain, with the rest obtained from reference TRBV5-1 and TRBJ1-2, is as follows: KAGVTQTPRYLIKTRGQQVTLSCSPISGHRSVSWYQQTPGQGLQFLFEYFSETQRNKGNFPGRFSGRQFSNSRSEMNVSTLELGDSALYLCASSPGAYGYTFGSGTRLTVV.

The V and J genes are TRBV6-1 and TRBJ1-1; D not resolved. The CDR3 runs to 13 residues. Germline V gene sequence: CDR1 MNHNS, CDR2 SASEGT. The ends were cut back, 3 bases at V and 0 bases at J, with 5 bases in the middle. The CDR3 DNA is TGTGCCAGCAGTGACACATTGAACACTGAAGCTTTCTTT. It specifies CASSDTLNTEAFF.

The CDR3 DNA sequence: TGTGCCAGCAGCACCCCGGGGAGCGGGAATGAGCAGTTCTTC. This translates into CASSTPGSGNEQFF. The J gene is TRBJ2-1, the V gene TRBV13, with a possible D match to TRBD2 (6 bases). Trimming shortened V by 5 bases and J by 7 bases, and 15 bases separated the two germline ends. The CDR3 has 14 amino acids. Germline V gene lookup returns CDR1 PRHDT and CDR2 FYEKMQ (reference sequence).

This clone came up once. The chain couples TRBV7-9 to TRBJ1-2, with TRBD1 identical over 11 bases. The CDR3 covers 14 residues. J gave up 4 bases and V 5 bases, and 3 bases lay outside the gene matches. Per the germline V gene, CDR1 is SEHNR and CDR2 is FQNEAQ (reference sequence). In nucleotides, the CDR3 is TGTGCCAGCAGCATAGGACAGGGGGCCTATGGCTACACCTTC. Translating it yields CASSIGQGAYGYTF.

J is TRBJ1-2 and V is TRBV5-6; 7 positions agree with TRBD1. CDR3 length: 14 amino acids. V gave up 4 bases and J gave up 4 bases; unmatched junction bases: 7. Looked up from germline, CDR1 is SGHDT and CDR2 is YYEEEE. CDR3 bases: TGTGCCAGCAGCAAGGGACAGCCCGTCTATGGCTACACCTTC. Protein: CASSKGQPVYGYTF.

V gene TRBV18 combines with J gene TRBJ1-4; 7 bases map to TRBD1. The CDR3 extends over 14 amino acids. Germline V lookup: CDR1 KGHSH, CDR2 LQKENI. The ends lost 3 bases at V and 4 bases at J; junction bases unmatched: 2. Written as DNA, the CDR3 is TGTGCCAGCTCACCGGGACAGATTAATGAAAAACTGTTTTTT. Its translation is CASSPGQINEKLFF.

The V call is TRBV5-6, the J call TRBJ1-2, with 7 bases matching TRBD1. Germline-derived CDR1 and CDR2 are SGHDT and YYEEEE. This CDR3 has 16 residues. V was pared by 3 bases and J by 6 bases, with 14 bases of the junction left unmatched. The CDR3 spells CASSSKPRTGGNGYTF. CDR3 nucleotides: TGTGCCAGCAGCTCAAAACCCCGGACAGGTGGGAATGGCTACACCTTC.

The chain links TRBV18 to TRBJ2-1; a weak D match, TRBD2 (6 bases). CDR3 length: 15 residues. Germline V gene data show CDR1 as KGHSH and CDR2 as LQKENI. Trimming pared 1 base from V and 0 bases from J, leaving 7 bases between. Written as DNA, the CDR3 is TGTGCCAGCTCACCACTCGGGAGCTCCTACAATGAGCAGTTCTTC. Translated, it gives CASSPLGSSYNEQFF.